These 25 T cell receptor beta chains came from one sample sequenced in a study of blood T cell repertoires in COVID-19. Here immunoSEQ multiplex PCR was the method, and the copy in TCRdb shows in-frame clones only, minus some. The sample includes around 130,000 clones, under 90% of them seen just once. The sample consisted of peripheral blood. The receptors originated from an older woman with acute or convalescent COVID-19.

V and J are TRBV7-2 and TRBJ2-2; D may be TRBD2 (6 bases). Looked up from germline, CDR1 is SGHTA and CDR2 is FQGNSA. The V and J ends lost 5 bases and 4 bases respectively, with 17 bases between them. The CDR3 has 16 residues. CDR3 sequence (DNA): TGTGCCAGCAGCCTTTCGTCTAGCGTGACCACCGGGGAGCTGTTTTTT. Its translation: CASSLSSSVTTGELFF.

This sequence joins TRBV6-5 and TRBJ2-2; tentatively, D is TRBD2 (5 bases). Germline CDR1 MNHEY, CDR2 SVGAGI. V lost 6 bases to trimming and J lost 4 bases, with 9 bases between them. There are 13 residues in the CDR3. CDR3 nucleotides: TGTGCCAGCAGGGAGGTGGTCACCGGGGAGCTGTTTTTT. Protein product: CASREVVTGELFF.

The rearrangement joins TRBV7-9 to TRBJ1-1; D is possibly TRBD1 (6 bases). Trimming removed 8 bases from V and 8 bases from J, with 18 bases in between. The V gene's germline CDR1 is SEHNR and CDR2 FQNEAQ (reference sequence). The CDR3 extends over 13 amino acids. The CDR3 reads CASDLYGTPEAFF. CDR3 in DNA: TGTGCCAGCGACCTATATGGGACACCAGAAGCTTTCTTT.

The chain recombines TRBV10-1 with TRBJ2-7; tentative D call: TRBD2 (6 bases). The germline V gene has CDR1 WNHNN and CDR2 SYGVQD (reference sequence). This CDR3 has 16 amino acids. Trimming left V 5 bases short and J 1 base short, with 18 bases between. CDR3 DNA: TGCGCCAGCAGTCCCTCGGGGGTCACCGCATCCTACGAGCAGTACTTC. Encoded protein: CASSPSGVTASYEQYF.

This chain links TRBV6-6 with TRBJ2-5; D gene unclear. Germline loops: CDR1 MNHNY, CDR2 SVGAGI (reference sequence). The CDR3 runs to 15 residues. The V and J ends lost 6 bases and 5 bases respectively, with 19 bases between them. The CDR3 is CASSLGGSPRETQYF. The CDR3 nucleotides read TGTGCCAGCAGCCTCGGTGGCTCCCCGCGGGAGACCCAGTACTTC.

The rearrangement links TRBV28 to TRBJ1-5; 9 nucleotides line up with TRBD1. CDR1 MDHEN and CDR2 SYDVKM come from the germline V gene. The CDR3 has 16 residues. The V gene end was trimmed by 2 bases and the J gene end by 2 bases; junction bases not matched to a gene: 4. This CDR3 reads CASSLPRTGGNQPQHF. CDR3 in DNA: TGTGCCAGCAGTTTACCGCGGACAGGGGGCAATCAGCCCCAGCATTTT.

The rearrangement joins TRBV19 to TRBJ1-1, with a possible D match to TRBD1 (6 bases). Germline loops: CDR1 LNHDA, CDR2 SQIVND (reference sequence). The CDR3 is 14 amino acids. Trimming shortened V by 3 bases and J by 4 bases, and 12 bases separated the two germline ends. The CDR3 protein is CASSIAGATTEAFF. The CDR3 DNA is TGTGCCAGTAGTATTGCGGGGGCCACCACTGAAGCTTTCTTT.

V is TRBV24-1 and J is TRBJ2-1; 11 nucleotides align to TRBD2. V lost 3 bases, J lost 6 bases, and 6 bases stayed unmatched. Looked up from germline, CDR1 is KGHDR and CDR2 is SFDVKD. The CDR3 contains 16 residues. The CDR3 DNA sequence: TGTGCCACCAGTGATCCTAGCGGGGGGAAGCCCAATGAGCAGTTCTTC. The encoded protein is CATSDPSGGKPNEQFF.

The V and J genes are TRBV15 and TRBJ2-7, with 9 bases that match TRBD1. The CDR3 is 14 residues long. Per germline, CDR1 LNHNV and CDR2 YYDKDF (reference sequence). V shed 9 bases and J 4 bases; nucleotides not matched to a gene: 10. In nucleotides, the CDR3 is TGTGCCACGGAAATTGGGACAGGGAGTTACGAGCAGTACTTC. Protein sequence: CATEIGTGSYEQYF.

The chain is built from TRBV5-4 and TRBJ2-5; 7 nucleotides match TRBD2. Germline V gene sequence: CDR1 SGHNT, CDR2 YYREEE (reference sequence). The CDR3 spans 14 residues. J gave up 1 base and V 4 bases, and 4 bases lay outside the gene matches. The CDR3 DNA is TGTGCCAGCAGCGCGGGGGTCTTCCAAGAGACCCAGTACTTC. Encoded protein: CASSAGVFQETQYF.

The chain recombines TRBV7-8 with TRBJ1-3, with D perhaps TRBD1 (5 bases). This CDR3 is built from 16 residues. Germline V gene sequence: CDR1 SGHVS, CDR2 FQNEAQ. Trimming took off 3 bases at V and 0 bases at J, with 12 bases between the two ends. CDR3 coding DNA: TGTGCCAGCAGCTTGGGAATGGGGGGCTCTGGAAACACCATATATTTT. This sequence encodes CASSLGMGGSGNTIYF.

The chain links TRBV11-1 to TRBJ2-7; 11 bases are shared with TRBD1. After removal of 5 bases from V and 4 bases from J, the junction contained 4 bases not matched to a gene. Germline V gene data show CDR1 as SGHAT and CDR2 as FQDESV (reference sequence). The CDR3 length is 14 residues. CDR3 bases: TGTGCCAGCAGCAACCGGGACAGGGGGTACGAGCAGTACGTC. Protein: CASSNRDRGYEQYV.

The count of this clone is one. The gene calls are TRBV4-1 and TRBJ1-2; TRBD1 matches at 11 bases. V gave up 0 bases and J gave up 7 bases; unmatched junction bases: 10. The germline V gene encodes CDR1 MGHRA and CDR2 YSYEKL. The CDR3 sequence is 17 residues long. The CDR3 region has the DNA TGCGCCAGCAGCCAAGAGGGGACAGGGGGGGGATTTCCTGGCTACACCTTC. Translated: CASSQEGTGGGFPGYTF.

In this sample, this clone turned up a few times. The J gene is TRBJ1-4, the V gene TRBV6-5; no reliable D call. Germline values: CDR1 MNHEY, CDR2 SVGAGI. V shed 0 bases and J shed 5 bases, with 7 bases lying between them. The CDR3 is 14 residues long. The CDR3 sequence is CASSYSPGNEKLFF. In nucleotides, the CDR3 is TGTGCCAGCAGTTACTCCCCGGGAAATGAAAAACTGTTTTTT.

This clone was detected only once. V and J are TRBV6-5 and TRBJ2-5; D is possibly TRBD2 (6 bases). The CDR3 extends over 14 amino acids. Trimming pared 6 bases from V and 4 bases from J, leaving 15 bases between. The germline CDR1 and CDR2 sequences are MNHEY and SVGAGI. The CDR3 loop reads CASRDSGSRETQYF. In nucleotides, the CDR3 is TGTGCCAGCAGAGACAGCGGGTCACGAGAGACCCAGTACTTC.

This chain joins TRBV6-5 and TRBJ1-1; D is perhaps TRBD1 (6 bases). Germline CDR1 is MNHEY and CDR2 is SVGAGI. Between the trimmed V and J ends, which lost 4 bases and 7 bases, there was a span of 22 bases. The CDR3 spans 16 residues. CDR3 nucleotides: TGTGCCAGCAGTTCCTCGAGGGGGAGGGTGGGACTTGAAGCTTTCTTT. Amino acid sequence: CASSSSRGRVGLEAFF.

In this sample, this clone turned up once. The chain links TRBV7-2 to TRBJ1-1, with D unclear. This CDR3 spans 14 amino acids. Germline CDR1 and CDR2: SGHTA and FQGNSA. V gave up 5 bases and J gave up 4 bases, with 14 bases separating them. CDR3 region: CASSLGIGTTEAFF. The DNA of the CDR3 is TGTGCCAGCAGCCTGGGCATCGGAACCACTGAAGCTTTCTTT.

This sequence joins TRBV11-2 and TRBJ2-3; tentative D call: TRBD2 (6 bases). Looked up from germline, CDR1 is SGHAT and CDR2 is FQNNGV. The CDR3 sequence is 15 residues long. The V gene lost 4 bases and the J gene lost 6 bases, with 17 bases spanning the gap. Here the CDR3 reads CASSWGVSQTDTQYF. In DNA, the CDR3 is TGTGCCAGCAGCTGGGGGGTGTCCCAGACGGATACGCAGTATTTT.

The CDR3: CASSSTGAFYNEQFF. The CDR3 DNA reads as TGTGCCAGTAGTTCCACAGGGGCCTTCTACAATGAGCAGTTCTTC. V usage is TRBV19 and J usage is TRBJ2-1, with 7 bases matching TRBD1. The CDR3 consists of 15 residues. With V trimmed by 5 bases and J by 3 bases, 7 bases remained unmatched. CDR1 and CDR2 from the germline V gene are LNHDA and SQIVND (reference sequence).

The sample holds a few counts of this clone. The junction differs from germline at one of its ends, possibly a read error. This sequence joins TRBV2 and TRBJ1-2; 7 nucleotides match TRBD1. The CDR3 covers 15 residues. CDR1 is SNHLY and CDR2 is FYNNEI in the germline V gene. The CDR3 spells CASREDGQVNYGYTF. CDR3 sequence (DNA): TGTGCCAGCAGAGAAGACGGACAGGTCAACTATGGCTACACCTTC.

The rearrangement joins TRBV5-4 to TRBJ1-1; 9 bases are a match to TRBD1. J lost 5 bases, V lost 4 bases, and 12 bases had no gene match. The CDR3 runs 16 residues. CDR1 and CDR2 (germline): SGHNT, YYREEE (reference sequence). The CDR3 DNA reads TGTGCCAGCAGCACAACGACAGGGGGTCGGGTAACTGAAGCTTTCTTT. It specifies CASSTTTGGRVTEAFF.

This clone appeared a few times. This chain links TRBV18 with TRBJ1-2, with TRBD1 identical over 10 bases. The CDR3 sequence is 15 residues long. The germline V gene has CDR1 KGHSH and CDR2 LQKENI. The trim removed 3 bases at V and 6 bases at J, leaving 7 bases unmatched. The CDR3 coding sequence is TGTGCCAGCTCACCTGCAATGGGACAGGGGAATGGCTACACCTTC. This gives the protein CASSPAMGQGNGYTF.

The DNA of the CDR3 is TGTGCCAGCAGAACGACAGGGGTTGGCGAAAAACTGTTTTTT. Translated: CASRTTGVGEKLFF. The chain joins TRBV6-1 to TRBJ1-4; 8 nucleotides match TRBD1. The V gene's germline CDR1 is MNHNS and CDR2 SASEGT. Unmatched junction bases numbered 8, after V lost 6 bases and J lost 8 bases. CDR3 length equals 14 residues.

CDR3: CASSLAQRASTDTQYF. Here the CDR3 DNA reads TGCGCCAGCAGCTTAGCCCAGCGGGCTAGCACAGATACGCAGTATTTT. The rearrangement joins TRBV5-1 to TRBJ2-3, with D maybe TRBD2 (6 bases). From germline, CDR1 is SGHRS and CDR2 YFSETQ. This CDR3 spans 16 amino acids. V gave up 2 bases and J gave up 0 bases, with 13 bases separating them.

This clone has a single count. This sequence joins TRBV5-8 and TRBJ1-6; D perhaps matches TRBD1 (6 bases). Germline CDR1 and CDR2: SGHTS and YDEGEE. The V gene lost 1 base and the J gene lost 7 bases, with 12 bases spanning the gap. The CDR3 totals 15 residues. CDR3 in DNA: TGTGCCAGCAGCTTGTTGGGACAAGTCAATTCACCCCTCCACTTT. Protein sequence: CASSLLGQVNSPLHF.